Listed below are T cell receptor beta chains from one sample, sequenced in a study of blood T cell repertoires in COVID-19. Measured with immunoSEQ multiplex PCR; TCRdb has only the in-frame clones, and not every one. The data show 150,000 to 200,000 clones, roughly 85% seen once. Sequenced sample: PBMCs or T cells enriched from blood (not recorded which). The receptors were sampled from a woman aged 18-35 years who had recovered from COVID-19. CDR3s include the opening cysteine and the closing phenylalanine or tryptophan. The D gene is left open where the match is weak. Clone size is given for some rows only: seen once, a few or many times, or a class if the clone is expanded.

d_call: -; v_call: TRBV18; clone_size: -; j_call: TRBJ1-5; cdr3_aa: CASSPYQANQPQHF; cdr3_nt: TGTGCCAGCTCACCATACCAGGCTAATCAGCCCCAGCATTTT
d_call: -; v_call: TRBV6-4; clone_size: -; j_call: TRBJ2-1; cdr3_aa: CASSVGGGGYNEQFF; cdr3_nt: TGTGCCAGCAGTGTTGGAGGGGGCGGGTACAATGAGCAGTTCTTC
d_call: -; v_call: TRBV5-1; clone_size: once; j_call: TRBJ2-7; cdr3_aa: CASSFATGDEQYF; cdr3_nt: TGCGCCAGCAGCTTCGCGACAGGCGACGAGCAGTACTTC
d_call: TRBD1; v_call: TRBV7-9; clone_size: once; j_call: TRBJ2-1; cdr3_aa: CASLWDRGDNEQFF; cdr3_nt: TGTGCCAGCCTATGGGACAGGGGAGACAATGAGCAGTTCTTC
d_call: -; v_call: TRBV6-4; clone_size: -; j_call: TRBJ2-1; cdr3_aa: CASNPNYTGNEQFF; cdr3_nt: TGTGCCAGCAACCCTAACTATACAGGGAATGAGCAGTTCTTC
d_call: TRBD1; v_call: TRBV15; clone_size: -; j_call: TRBJ1-2; cdr3_aa: CATSGYRDSYYGYTF; cdr3_nt: TGTGCCACCAGCGGGTACCGGGACAGTTACTATGGCTACACCTTC
d_call: TRBD2; v_call: TRBV5-6; clone_size: -; j_call: TRBJ2-1; cdr3_aa: CASSLGTGGSYNEQFF; cdr3_nt: TGTGCCAGCAGCTTGGGAACGGGAGGTTCCTACAATGAGCAGTTCTTC
d_call: -; v_call: TRBV2; clone_size: -; j_call: TRBJ1-2; cdr3_aa: CASSEYSIYGYTF; cdr3_nt: TGTGCCAGCAGTGAATACAGTATATATGGCTACACCTTC
d_call: TRBD2; v_call: TRBV27; clone_size: -; j_call: TRBJ2-7; cdr3_aa: CASSLRGTSGYEQYF; cdr3_nt: TGTGCCAGCAGCCTTCGGGGGACTAGCGGTTACGAGCAGTACTTC
d_call: -; v_call: TRBV5-5; clone_size: once; j_call: TRBJ2-1; cdr3_aa: CASSLFGGSNEQFF; cdr3_nt: TGTGCCAGCAGCTTGTTCGGCGGCTCCAATGAGCAGTTCTTC
d_call: TRBD1; v_call: TRBV19; clone_size: -; j_call: TRBJ1-1; cdr3_aa: CASSAQGDTEAFF; cdr3_nt: TGTGCCAGTAGTGCTCAGGGGGACACTGAAGCTTTCTTT
d_call: TRBD2; v_call: TRBV19; clone_size: -; j_call: TRBJ2-5; cdr3_aa: CASTTSGGAQETQYF; cdr3_nt: TGTGCCAGTACAACTAGCGGGGGGGCCCAAGAGACCCAGTACTTC
d_call: TRBD2; v_call: TRBV29-1; clone_size: -; j_call: TRBJ2-7; cdr3_aa: CSVEGGRALGPHEQYF; cdr3_nt: TGCAGCGTTGAGGGCGGGAGGGCCCTCGGCCCCCACGAGCAGTACTTC
d_call: -; v_call: TRBV19; clone_size: -; j_call: TRBJ1-1; cdr3_aa: CASRTQAGAHTEAFF; cdr3_nt: TGTGCCAGTAGGACTCAGGCGGGGGCGCACACTGAAGCTTTCTTT
d_call: -; v_call: TRBV7-2; clone_size: -; j_call: TRBJ1-2; cdr3_aa: CASSPQPVHAGSESHTF; cdr3_nt: TGTGCCAGCAGCCCACAACCAGTTCACGCAGGGTCCGAATCCCACACCTTC
d_call: -; v_call: TRBV7-6; clone_size: -; j_call: TRBJ2-7; cdr3_aa: CASSQTRGYEQYF; cdr3_nt: TGTGCCAGCAGCCAAACCAGGGGCTACGAGCAGTACTTC
d_call: TRBD1; v_call: TRBV9; clone_size: -; j_call: TRBJ2-3; cdr3_aa: CASSADRVNTDTQYF; cdr3_nt: TGTGCCAGCAGCGCGGACAGGGTAAACACAGATACGCAGTATTTT
d_call: TRBD1; v_call: TRBV5-8; clone_size: -; j_call: TRBJ1-2; cdr3_aa: CASSLDLPGTALYGYTF; cdr3_nt: TGTGCCAGCAGCTTGGATCTCCCCGGGACAGCTCTCTATGGCTACACCTTC
d_call: TRBD1; v_call: TRBV4-1; clone_size: -; j_call: TRBJ2-7; cdr3_aa: CASGSRQGSAYEQYF; cdr3_nt: TGCGCCAGTGGATCAAGACAGGGGTCCGCCTACGAGCAGTACTTC
d_call: -; v_call: TRBV18; clone_size: -; j_call: TRBJ2-7; cdr3_aa: CASSPTTYEQYF; cdr3_nt: TGTGCCAGCTCCCCCACAACCTACGAGCAGTACTTC
d_call: TRBD1; v_call: TRBV19; clone_size: once; j_call: TRBJ1-2; cdr3_aa: CAPKPGQGNGYTF; cdr3_nt: TGTGCCCCAAAACCTGGACAGGGAAATGGCTACACCTTC
d_call: -; v_call: TRBV5-6; clone_size: -; j_call: TRBJ2-7; cdr3_aa: CASSGLVSYEQYF; cdr3_nt: TGTGCCAGCAGTGGCCTCGTCTCCTACGAGCAGTACTTC
d_call: -; v_call: TRBV6-4; clone_size: few; j_call: TRBJ1-1; cdr3_aa: CASSDSEGSEAFF; cdr3_nt: TGTGCCAGCAGTGACTCGGAGGGCTCTGAAGCTTTCTTT